One and the same sample provided the 14 T cell receptor beta chains below, sequenced in a study of a mutant IDH1 vaccine in newly diagnosed glioma. The antigens of these receptors remain unknown. The sample's time point: week 35, safety follow-up. A single vaccine dose contained 300 ug of mutant IDH1 20-mer peptide, and topical imiquimod was used with it. Produced via immunoSEQ multiplex PCR; TCRdb's table is partial and in-frame only. The sample has about 68,000 clones, roughly 83% seen once. Sequenced material: PBMCs, taken from a glioma patient whose treatment included an IDH1 peptide vaccine. The receptors were sampled from a man younger than 30 with glioma.

The CDR3 DNA is TGTGCCACCAGCAGAGATAGGGCCCGGGGGGATTCACCCCTCCACTTT. Its translation is CATSRDRARGDSPLHF. This chain links TRBV15 with TRBJ1-6; tentatively, D is TRBD1 (5 bases). The V gene lost 0 bases and the J gene lost 8 bases, with 14 bases spanning the gap. The CDR3 totals 16 residues. Germline V CDR1 and CDR2: LNHNV, YYDKDF (reference sequence).

In DNA, the CDR3 is TGTGCCAGCAGTTTCGGCTATGGCTACACCTTC. Translated, it gives CASSFGYGYTF. V and J are TRBV6-6 and TRBJ1-2; no firm D call. The CDR3 loop spans 11 amino acids. Germline CDR1 and CDR2: MNHNY and SVGAGI (reference sequence). V was shortened by 4 bases and J by 4 bases, with 4 bases between the two germline ends.

J is TRBJ2-7 and V is TRBV7-3; D is uncertain. Trimming cost V 2 bases and J 3 bases, with 11 bases left between them. The CDR3 runs 14 residues. Germline V gene data show CDR1 as SGHTA and CDR2 as FQGTGA. The CDR3 region is CASSLERAGYEQYF. CDR3 nucleotides: TGTGCCAGCAGCTTAGAAAGGGCAGGCTACGAGCAGTACTTC.

Only one count was recorded for this clone. The CDR3: CASSLQGGGTGNTIYF. CDR3 nucleotides: TGTGCCAGCAGCTTACAGGGGGGAGGTACTGGAAACACCATATATTTT. The V call is TRBV7-2, the J call TRBJ1-3; 7 bases are a match to TRBD1. The V segment lost 2 bases and the J segment 2 bases; nucleotides outside the gene matches: 6. CDR1 is SGHTA and CDR2 is FQGNSA in the germline V gene. This CDR3 is 16 amino acids long.

The chain has TRBV9 and TRBJ2-3; D unclear. CDR1 SGDLS and CDR2 YYNGEE come from the germline V gene. Trimming removed 0 bases from V and 1 base from J, with 9 bases in between. CDR3 length equals 15 residues. CDR3 residues: CASSVAKTGTDTQYF. In nucleotides, the CDR3 is TGTGCCAGCAGCGTAGCCAAAACTGGCACAGATACGCAGTATTTT.

V gene TRBV7-9 combines with J gene TRBJ1-1; TRBD1 agrees at 9 bases. There are 12 residues in the CDR3. The germline V gene has CDR1 SEHNR and CDR2 FQNEAQ (reference sequence). Trimming removed 5 bases from V and 10 bases from J; junction bases left unmatched: 5. The CDR3 here is CASSTGQGRAFF. In DNA form, the CDR3 reads TGTGCCAGCAGCACGGGACAGGGACGAGCTTTCTTT.

This chain connects TRBV5-1 to TRBJ1-1, with 7 bases that match TRBD1. This CDR3 has 14 amino acids. The trim removed 3 bases at V and 0 bases at J, leaving 2 bases unmatched. The germline V gene has CDR1 SGHRS and CDR2 YFSETQ. The CDR3 coding sequence is TGCGCCAGCAGCTGGGGACAGATGAACACTGAAGCTTTCTTT. Protein sequence: CASSWGQMNTEAFF. Full variable domain (remainder filled in from reference TRBV5-1 and TRBJ1-1): KAGVTQTPRYLIKTRGQQVTLSCSPISGHRSVSWYQQTPGQGLQFLFEYFSETQRNKGNFPGRFSGRQFSNSRSEMNVSTLELGDSALYLCASSWGQMNTEAFFGQGTRLTVV.

This sequence joins TRBV7-3 and TRBJ2-1; 8 bases agree with TRBD1. The germline CDR1 and CDR2 sequences are SGHTA and FQGTGA. The CDR3 is 16 amino acids. V lost 1 base to trimming and J lost 9 bases; unmatched junction nucleotides: 11. The CDR3 region is CASSLIGRQGRSEQFF. In DNA form, the CDR3 reads TGTGCCAGCAGCTTAATCGGCCGACAGGGGAGGAGTGAGCAGTTCTTC.

The rearrangement links TRBV19 to TRBJ2-1, with TRBD1 identical over 7 bases. This CDR3 is 16 amino acids long. J was trimmed by 4 bases and V by 10 bases; bases with no gene match: 16. Germline V gene lookup returns CDR1 LNHDA and CDR2 SQIVND (reference sequence). The DNA of the CDR3 is TGTGCCACCCAATACTCCGACAGGGACACATACAATGAGCAGTTCTTC. This codes for CATQYSDRDTYNEQFF.

The gene calls are TRBV5-8 and TRBJ1-1; D gene ambiguous. Between the trimmed V and J ends, which lost 0 bases and 3 bases, there was a span of 15 bases. The CDR3 is 16 amino acids. Germline V gives CDR1 SGHTS, CDR2 YDEGEE. CDR3 amino acids: CASSLGEGKKDTEAFF. The DNA of the CDR3 is TGTGCCAGCAGCTTGGGGGAGGGAAAGAAGGACACTGAAGCTTTCTTT. The complete variable domain, with remaining parts taken from reference TRBV5-8 and TRBJ1-1, reads EAGVTQSPTHLIKTRGQQATLRCSPISGHTSVYWYQQALGLGLQFLLWYDEGEERNRGNFPPRFSGRQFPNYSSELNVNALELEDSALYLCASSLGEGKKDTEAFFGQGTRLTVV.

The rearrangement links TRBV27 to TRBJ1-1; the D is unclear. The CDR3 covers 14 residues. Trimming stripped 10 bases from V and 1 base from J, with 16 bases between. Germline V gene sequence: CDR1 MNHEY, CDR2 SMNVEV (reference sequence). The CDR3 loop is CATRIRGPNTEAFF. Here the CDR3 DNA reads TGTGCCACCCGGATCCGTGGCCCGAACACTGAAGCTTTCTTT.

The chain joins TRBV7-9 to TRBJ1-1; no definite D call. CDR3 length: 13 residues. The germline V gene has CDR1 SEHNR and CDR2 FQNEAQ (reference sequence). The V gene lost 2 bases and the J gene lost 6 bases, with 10 bases spanning the gap. This chain's CDR3 is CASSLRNSPEAFF. The CDR3 bases are TGTGCCAGCAGCTTAAGGAACAGCCCTGAAGCTTTCTTT.

This chain uses TRBV15 with TRBJ1-3; D remains ambiguous. Trimming took off 4 bases at V and 4 bases at J, with 2 bases between the two ends. Per the germline V gene, CDR1 is LNHNV and CDR2 is YYDKDF (reference sequence). This CDR3 has 11 residues. The CDR3 DNA is TGTGCCACCAGCACCGGAAACACCATATATTTT. Protein: CATSTGNTIYF.

V usage is TRBV7-9 and J usage is TRBJ1-1; D gene uncertain. This CDR3 spans 14 amino acids. With 4 bases removed from V and 1 base from J, the gap between germline ends came to 10 bases. Germline CDR1 and CDR2: SEHNR and FQNEAQ (reference sequence). For the CDR3, the DNA is TGTGCCAGCAGCTCCACGGCCAAGAACACTGAAGCTTTCTTT. It encodes CASSSTAKNTEAFF.